This T cell receptor beta chain was sequenced in a study of metastatic and nonmetastatic thyroid tumors. No treatment of any kind had been given to any patient before thyroid surgery. The CDR3 is made up of 17 amino acids. Looked up from germline, CDR1 is MGHRA and CDR2 is YSYEKL. Trimming cost V 0 bases and J 6 bases, with 19 bases left between them. Only one count was recorded for this clone. A much larger clone lies one base from this, so it may be a read error. In the same sample, other DNA sequences code for this CDR3. TCRdb reanalyzed the PCR reads with MiXCR. The table lists approximately 31,000 clones, 30% of them singletons.

The source is a female donor with papillary thyroid cancer or a benign thyroid nodule (not recorded which). Some clones in this sample may be carry-over from other donors' samples. Sequencing was performed on blood. This chain uses TRBV4-1 with TRBJ2-3, with D possibly being TRBD2 (5 bases). Written as DNA, the CDR3 is TGCGCCAGCAGCCAAGATTTTGGGCTAGCTCCTCACGATACGCAGTATTTT. Its protein is CASSQDFGLAPHDTQYF.